The rows below give T cell receptor beta chains drawn from one sample of a study of shared clonotypes between healthy human individuals. Generated by immunoSEQ multiplex PCR, the TCRdb table keeps only in-frame clones and is missing some. The repertoire consists of more than 2 million clones, with 90% to 96% occurring once and the leading ten covering over 0.1%. Sequencing was carried out using naive CD4+ T cells sorted from blood. The receptors stem from a young man in good health. Both conserved end residues are trimmed from each CDR3. The order of the fields is J gene, V gene, CDR3 protein.

>TRBJ2-1|TRBV21-1
ASSTRDCLHNEQF
>TRBJ2-1|TRBV10-1
ASSGSGDRSEQF
>TRBJ2-7|TRBV29-1
SVGGTGLYEQY
>TRBJ2-5|TRBV5-1
ASSRPDRDQETQY
>TRBJ1-2|TRBV9
ASSVGGSNYGYT
>TRBJ1-3|TRBV2
ASSEAMFRVSGNTIY
>TRBJ2-2|TRBV6-5
ASSLRSGELF
>TRBJ1-3|TRBV2
ASSELPTRSGNTIY
>TRBJ1-5|TRBV28
ASSEDLHADPQPQH
>TRBJ1-2|TRBV10-3
AISEWDSNYGYT
>TRBJ2-7|TRBV10-1
ASSESRRALTYEQY
>TRBJ2-2|TRBV4-2
ASSLGTRTGELF
>TRBJ1-5|TRBV5-1
ASSSGQGGQPQH
>TRBJ1-5|TRBV6-6
ASSGSQHQPQH
>TRBJ1-5|TRBV25-1
ASSVTGMNQPQH
>TRBJ2-5|TRBV7-3
ASSSTGPPETQY
>TRBJ2-7|TRBV5-1
ASSLGSGGREQY
>TRBJ1-2|TRBV28
ASSVARGDSNYGYT
>TRBJ1-2|TRBV27
ASSSLTGGLGYT
>TRBJ2-3|TRBV30
AWSGEAPGTQY
>TRBJ1-4|TRBV27
ASKEGATNEKLF
>TRBJ1-5|TRBV19
ASSGEGDQPQH
>TRBJ2-7|TRBV5-1
ASSILTGVAYEQY
>TRBJ2-7|TRBV20-1
SAPTNPEQY
>TRBJ1-1|TRBV2
ASSEERTVNTEAF
>TRBJ2-7|TRBV19
ASSTPDRPSGQY
>TRBJ1-1|TRBV30
AWSADTEAF
>TRBJ2-6|TRBV10-3
AISGTGVAGANVLT